A selection of T cell receptor beta chains follows, all from one sample in a study of Graves' ophthalmopathy and Graves' hyperthyroidism. TCRdb recomputed calls from the multiplex PCR reads with MiXCR, one row per CDR3 protein. The sample yields some 370,000 distinct CDR3 sequences, roughly 17% seen once. The sequenced sample consisted of peripheral blood. The receptors were sampled from an adult woman with stable Graves' hyperthyroidism. Both conserved end residues are part of each CDR3. A D gene is named only where the DNA matches it firmly. Size values are once, few and many counts, or a class for expanded clones, and some rows have none.

many	TRBD1	TRBV6-1	TRBJ1-6	TGTGCCAGCAGTGAAGCCGGGACAGGAGTCTCACCCCTCCACTTT	CASSEAGTGVSPLHF
once	NA	TRBV9	TRBJ2-5	TGTGCCAGCAGCGTCTTCGAGACCCAAGAGACCCAGTACTTC	CASSVFETQETQYF
many	TRBD1	TRBV27	TRBJ2-7	TGTGCCAGCAGTTTATGGGTTGGGGACAGGGGTCCCTACGAGCAGTACTTC	CASSLWVGDRGPYEQYF
few	TRBD1	TRBV12-3/TRBV12-4	TRBJ1-3	TGTGCCAGCAGTTTAGCTCGGTTCCGGGACAGGGGTCTAAGATCTGGAAACACCATATATTTT	CASSLARFRDRGLRSGNTIYF
many	NA	TRBV2	TRBJ2-5	TGTGCCAGCAGTGAAGACAGGGTCGCAGAGACCCAGTACTTC	CASSEDRVAETQYF
many	NA	TRBV20-1	TRBJ1-1	TGCAGTGCTAGAGATGCAAGAATGAACACTGAAGCTTTCTTT	CSARDARMNTEAFF
many	NA	TRBV28	TRBJ2-5	TGTGCCAGCGGGGTGCGTGAGACCCAGTACTTC	CASGVRETQYF
many	TRBD1	TRBV2	TRBJ1-3	TGTGCCAGCAGGAGGACAGGGGGCTTCCCTGGAAACACCATATATTTT	CASRRTGGFPGNTIYF
NA	TRBD1	TRBV20-1	TRBJ2-7	TGCAGTGCTAGTGGGGGACAGGCCTCCTACGAGCAGTACTTC	CSASGGQASYEQYF
NA	NA	TRBV19	TRBJ2-1	TGTGCCAGTAGTATATTGGGGAAGCAGAGCAATGAGCAGTTCTTC	CASSILGKQSNEQFF
many	TRBD1	TRBV24-1	TRBJ1-5	TGTGCCACCAGTGACCCCGGGACAGGGAGTGGCAATCAGCCCCAGCATTTT	CATSDPGTGSGNQPQHF
many	NA	TRBV5-1	TRBJ2-7	TGCGCCAGCAGCGTCTCAGGGACCTCAGGAGAGCAGTACTTC	CASSVSGTSGEQYF
many	NA	TRBV4-1	TRBJ2-4	TGCGCCAGCAGCCAAGGGGTGGACACGGAGCTTAAGGCCAAAAACATTCAGTACTTC	CASSQGVDTELKAKNIQYF
many	NA	TRBV7-9	TRBJ1-2	TGTGCCAGCAGCGATTTGGACATCACTAACTATGGCTACACCTTC	CASSDLDITNYGYTF
many	TRBD2	TRBV20-1	TRBJ2-7	TGCAGTGCCACCGGGACTAGCGGGAGGGTTGGCAACGAGCAGTACTTC	CSATGTSGRVGNEQYF
many	NA	TRBV12-5	TRBJ2-5	TGTGCTAGTGGTTTGGTACTCTCCCCGACTGGGATGGAGACCCAGTACTTC	CASGLVLSPTGMETQYF
many	NA	TRBV7-2	TRBJ1-5	TGTGCCAGCAGCTTAGTAGGGGGATTGAATCAGCCCCAGCATTTT	CASSLVGGLNQPQHF
many	TRBD2	TRBV7-2	TRBJ2-4	TGTGCCAGCAGCTTAGGAGGACTAGCGGGGAACATTCAGTACTTC	CASSLGGLAGNIQYF
NA	TRBD1	TRBV7-2	TRBJ1-2	TGTGCCAGCAGCCCAAGCACCGGGACAGGATATAACTATGGCTACACCTTC	CASSPSTGTGYNYGYTF
many	NA	TRBV28	TRBJ1-2	TGTGCCAGCAGTAGAGAATCTCTCTGGGGCTACACCTTC	CASSRESLWGYTF
few	TRBD2	TRBV5-5	TRBJ2-5	TGTGCCAGCAGCTTGGAAACGTCGGGGGGACGGGAGACCCAGTACTTC	CASSLETSGGRETQYF
many	NA	TRBV13	TRBJ1-6	TGTGCCAGCAGCTTACAAGGGTCTAATAATTCACCCCTCCACTTT	CASSLQGSNNSPLHF
few	NA	TRBV12-3/TRBV12-4	TRBJ2-7	TGTGCCAGCAGTTTAGTGTCAGGGGGGAGCTCCTACGAGCAGTACTTC	CASSLVSGGSSYEQYF
NA	NA	TRBV12-3/TRBV12-4	TRBJ2-3	TGTGCCAGCAGTCCGCCGGACTACTTTAGCACAGATACGCAGTATTTT	CASSPPDYFSTDTQYF
many	TRBD1	TRBV28	TRBJ1-1	TGTGCCAGCAGGTTGGGGTCAGGGGGCAACACTGAAGCTTTCTTT	CASRLGSGGNTEAFF
many	NA	TRBV19	TRBJ1-5	TGTGCCAGTAGCGGACAGCCATATAGCAATCAGCCCCAGCATTTT	CASSGQPYSNQPQHF
NA	TRBD2	TRBV20-1	TRBJ2-7	TGCAGTGCATCCACCCTAGCGGGAGGCTACGAGCAGTACTTC	CSASTLAGGYEQYF